These 12 T cell receptor beta chains were all obtained from the same sample, sequenced in a study of T cell changes during pregnancy in multiple sclerosis. Method: immunoSEQ multiplex PCR; TCRdb's copy keeps in-frame clones and lacks some. The sample includes roughly 100,000 clones, 90% of them seen just once. Source: peripheral blood, taken in the second trimester of pregnancy. All receptors come from a female donor in good health, enrolled as a control in a pregnancy study.

The rearrangement links TRBV2 to TRBJ2-7; 10 bases match TRBD1. Germline trimming cut 4 bases from V and 0 bases from J; bases unmatched to any gene: 0. Germline lookup yields CDR1 SNHLY and CDR2 FYNNEI. The CDR3 runs 14 residues. The CDR3 is CASSGTGGSYEQYF. The CDR3 nucleotides are TGTGCCAGCAGTGGGACAGGGGGCTCCTACGAGCAGTACTTC. Using reference TRBV2 and TRBJ2-7 for the parts outside the CDR3, the full variable domain is EPEVTQTPSHQVTQMGQEVILRCVPISNHLYFYWYRQILGQKVEFLVSFYNNEISEKSEIFDDQFSVERPDGSNFTLKIRSTKLEDSAMYFCASSGTGGSYEQYFGPGTRLTVT.

This clone was recorded once. The V call is TRBV13, the J call TRBJ2-5, with a possible D match to TRBD2 (7 bases). V lost 2 bases and J 2 bases, leaving 12 bases between the germline ends. This CDR3 is built from 15 residues. Germline CDR1 and CDR2: PRHDT and FYEKMQ (reference sequence). The CDR3 loop reads CASSLWGGQQETQYF. CDR3 sequence (DNA): TGTGCCAGCAGCTTATGGGGGGGGCAGCAAGAGACCCAGTACTTC.

The chain couples TRBV6-5 to TRBJ1-3; TRBD1 aligns across 7 bases. Per the germline V gene, CDR1 is MNHEY and CDR2 is SVGAGI. The CDR3 is 15 residues long. Unmatched junction bases numbered 9, after V lost 6 bases and J lost 4 bases. The CDR3: CASSRTGDGGNTIYF. The CDR3 nucleotides read TGTGCCAGCAGCCGTACAGGGGATGGAGGAAACACCATATATTTT.

The chain joins TRBV5-6 to TRBJ1-4; a possible D gene is TRBD1 (5 bases). The V end was cut by 4 bases, the J end by 7 bases, with 17 bases between. CDR1 SGHDT and CDR2 YYEEEE come from the germline V gene. This CDR3 contains 15 residues. The CDR3 DNA sequence: TGTGCCAGCAGCGTACAGGACTGGGGGGTTGAAAAACTGTTTTTT. Translation gives CASSVQDWGVEKLFF.

CDR3 amino acids: CASRWTPQGGGNQPQHF. In nucleotides, the CDR3 is TGTGCAAGTCGCTGGACCCCGCAGGGAGGGGGCAATCAGCCCCAGCATTTT. The chain combines TRBV12-2 with TRBJ1-5. TRBV12-2 is described as a pseudogene. CDR3 size: 17 residues.

This CDR3 is CASSQASSGRPSNEQFF. The CDR3 nucleotides read TGCGCCAGCAGCCAAGCGAGTAGCGGGAGGCCTAGCAATGAGCAGTTCTTC. The chain carries TRBV4-3 and TRBJ2-1; the match to TRBD2 covers 10 bases. V shed 1 base, J shed 6 bases, and the junction held 9 bases outside the gene matches. This CDR3 has 17 residues. The V gene's germline CDR1 is LGHNA and CDR2 YSLEER.

Regarding this clone: Other nucleotide sequences from this sample produce the same CDR3. The chain is built from TRBV5-1 and TRBJ1-1, with TRBD1 matching over 8 bases. This CDR3 has 14 amino acids. Germline loops: CDR1 SGHRS, CDR2 YFSETQ. V dropped 4 bases and J dropped 2; count of bases not matched to a gene: 4. Written as DNA, the CDR3 is TGCGCCAGCAGCCCGGGACAGGTAAACACTGAAGCTTTCTTT. Encoded protein: CASSPGQVNTEAFF.

The chain has TRBV4-3 and TRBJ1-4, with D unresolved. This CDR3 is built from 15 residues. V was pared by 0 bases and J by 7 bases, with 12 bases between. The germline V gene encodes CDR1 LGHNA and CDR2 YSLEER. In DNA form, the CDR3 reads TGCGCCAGCAGCCAAGATCGAGGAGTTGGTGAAAAACTGTTTTTT. It encodes CASSQDRGVGEKLFF.

The rearrangement joins TRBV7-9 to TRBJ2-5; no definite D call. V was pared by 7 bases and J by 5 bases, with 8 bases between. Germline V lookup: CDR1 SEHNR, CDR2 FQNEAQ (reference sequence). There are 11 residues in the CDR3. Here the CDR3 DNA reads TGTGCCAGCACCCCCTCCGAGACCCAGTACTTC. Its protein is CASTPSETQYF.

The CDR3: CASSPDRGDEKLFF. The CDR3 DNA is TGTGCCAGCAGCCCGGACAGGGGGGATGAAAAACTGTTTTTT. The rearrangement joins TRBV2 to TRBJ1-4; 10 positions match TRBD1. Germline V gene lookup returns CDR1 SNHLY and CDR2 FYNNEI. V trimming: 6 bases; J trimming: 6 bases; junction bases outside the gene matches: 4. The CDR3 spans 14 residues. Full variable domain (missing parts from reference TRBV2 and TRBJ1-4): EPEVTQTPSHQVTQMGQEVILRCVPISNHLYFYWYRQILGQKVEFLVSFYNNEISEKSEIFDDQFSVERPDGSNFTLKIRSTKLEDSAMYFCASSPDRGDEKLFFGSGTQLSVL.

This clone was recorded only once. The chain links TRBV5-1 to TRBJ2-7; 7 bases fit TRBD2. Germline V CDR1 and CDR2: SGHRS, YFSETQ. V gave up 5 bases and J gave up 6 bases; unmatched junction bases: 11. The CDR3 length is 14 residues. The CDR3 DNA is TGCGCCAGCAGTTCCGACCTAGCGGAAACCGAGCAGTACTTC. Protein sequence: CASSSDLAETEQYF. Together with reference TRBV5-1 and TRBJ2-7, the CDR3 gives the full variable domain: KAGVTQTPRYLIKTRGQQVTLSCSPISGHRSVSWYQQTPGQGLQFLFEYFSETQRNKGNFPGRFSGRQFSNSRSEMNVSTLELGDSALYLCASSSDLAETEQYFGPGTRLTVT.

The chain joins TRBV28 to TRBJ1-1; 7 bases map to TRBD1. Germline CDR1 reads MDHEN; CDR2 reads SYDVKM. The CDR3 loop spans 11 amino acids. J gave up 11 bases and V 8 bases, and 8 bases lay outside the gene matches. CDR3 sequence: CASLQGLEAFF. The CDR3 DNA sequence: TGTGCCAGCTTACAGGGGTTGGAGGCTTTCTTT.